This TCR beta chain was sequenced in a study of control samples from healthy donors and cancer patients. This CDR3 region has 12 residues. V trimming: 6 bases; J trimming: 5 bases; junction bases outside the gene matches: 3. The germline V gene encodes CDR1 LNHDA and CDR2 SQIVND (reference sequence). The assay was immunoSEQ multiplex PCR, and TCRdb's table has in-frame clones only and misses some. The sample shows around 150,000 clones, 85% to 90% of them seen only once. The sample comprised blood. This rearrangement joins TRBV19 to TRBJ1-1; 7 bases agree with TRBD1. This TCR was sampled from a man aged 30 to 45 in good health. The CDR3 region is CASRTGLTEAFF. The CDR3 bases are TGTGCCAGTAGGACAGGGCTGACTGAAGCTTTCTTT.